One and the same sample provided the 31 T cell receptor beta chains below, sequenced in a study of CD8+CD57+ T cells in acquired aplastic anemia (dated by TCRdb to about 2018). Instrument used: Illumina HiSeq 2000. Genomic DNA was used as template for profiling of TCR beta VDJ combinations and CDR3 sequences. Through fastp at Q25 and MiXCR, TCRdb rebuilt clones from the public reads, retaining in-frame beta chains. Entries are consolidated by CDR3 protein sequence, retaining the most common genes and DNA. The sample yields just over 400,000 distinct CDR3 sequences; 65% to 80% were counted once. Approximately 4% of the sample is held by the ten biggest clonotypes. Material: sorted CD4+, CD8+, or CD8+CD57+ T cells (not recorded which) from PBMCs. The receptors shown here come from a human donor in good health, serving as a control.

This chain joins TRBV7-2 and TRBJ2-5; D is undetermined. Between the trimmed V and J ends, which lost 0 bases and 5 bases, there was a span of 16 bases. This CDR3 is built from 16 residues. Germline V CDR1 and CDR2: SGHTA, FQGNSA. CDR3 region: CASSLAWDGTGETQYF. CDR3 in DNA: TGTGCCAGCAGCTTAGCGTGGGATGGCACCGGGGAGACCCAGTACTTC.

The J gene is TRBJ2-3, the V gene TRBV9; 7 bases map to TRBD1. Germline CDR1 is SGDLS and CDR2 is YYNGEE. The length of the CDR3 is 15 residues. Unmatched junction bases numbered 16, after V lost 4 bases and J lost 11 bases. The CDR3 sequence: CASSLLGQGVGEQYF. CDR3 DNA: TGTGCCAGCAGCCTGCTTGGGCAGGGGGTTGGGGAGCAGTATTTT.

This clonotype appeared many times. The chain links TRBV20-1 to TRBJ1-4; 7 nucleotides agree with TRBD1. V shed 6 bases and J 4 bases; nucleotides not matched to a gene: 14. The CDR3 totals 16 residues. CDR1 and CDR2 (germline): DFQATT, SNEGSKA (reference sequence). The CDR3 DNA follows: TGCAGTGCCTTACAACCCGACGGGACAGATAATGAAAAACTGTTTTTT. Protein sequence: CSALQPDGTDNEKLFF.

The V and J genes are TRBV24-1 and TRBJ1-2, with TRBD1 identical over 9 bases. This CDR3 is built from 16 residues. With 2 bases clipped from V and 7 bases from J, the junction kept 10 bases outside the gene matches. Looked up from germline, CDR1 is KGHDR and CDR2 is SFDVKD. CDR3 loop: CATSDSGDRVLSGYTF. The DNA for the CDR3 is TGTGCCACCAGTGATTCGGGGGACAGGGTCTTGAGTGGCTACACCTTC.

The J gene is TRBJ1-1, the V gene TRBV20-1, with a weak D call TRBD1 (5 bases). Germline CDR1 and CDR2: DFQATT and SNEGSKA (reference sequence). The CDR3 is 13 residues long. The V gene lost 1 base and the J gene lost 8 bases, with 14 bases spanning the gap. The CDR3 is CSARGGGKTEAFF. CDR3 nucleotide sequence: TGCAGTGCTAGAGGCGGGGGAAAAACCGAAGCTTTCTTT.

This clonotype has at least ten counts. This rearrangement joins TRBV7-6 to TRBJ2-2, with 16 bases lining up with TRBD2. Germline CDR1 is SGHVS and CDR2 is FNYEAQ. Unmatched junction bases numbered 10, after V lost 5 bases and J lost 4 bases. The CDR3 is made up of 19 amino acids. This CDR3 is CASSASGTSGGVLTGELFF. The CDR3, as DNA: TGTGCCAGCAGCGCGTCAGGGACTAGCGGGGGGGTGCTCACCGGGGAGCTGTTTTTT.

This clonotype is a singleton in its sample. V is TRBV11-2 and J is TRBJ2-7; D tentatively reads TRBD1 or TRBD2 (5 bases each). Trimming removed 4 bases at V and 11 bases at J, with 12 bases between. The V gene's germline CDR1 is SGHAT and CDR2 FQNNGV. The CDR3 covers 11 residues. The CDR3 protein is CASSSQGEEYF. The CDR3 DNA reads as TGTGCCAGCAGCTCCCAGGGAGAGGAGTACTTC.

A word on this clonotype: At one of its ends the junction is not consistent with the germline gene, which may arise from a read error. The rearrangement links TRBV7-2 to TRBJ2-7, with D tentatively TRBD1 or TRBD2 (5 bases each). Germline loops: CDR1 SGHTA, CDR2 FQGNSA. There are 14 residues in the CDR3. CDR3 DNA: TGTGCCAGCAGCCCGAAACGGGGCGCGTACGACCAGGACTTC. Its protein product is CASSPKRGAYDQDF.

This clonotype was recorded at least ten times. V is TRBV19 and J is TRBJ1-2, with D unclear. The CDR3 consists of 13 residues. V shed 4 bases and J shed 4 bases, with 10 bases lying between them. CDR1 is LNHDA, CDR2 SQIVND, per germline (reference sequence). CDR3 bases: TGTGCCAGTAGTAGGATGGACGTCTATGGCTACACCTTC. Translated, it gives CASSRMDVYGYTF.

This CDR3 is CASSDRGYNEQFF. The CDR3 nucleotides are TGTGCCAGCAGTGACAGGGGATACAATGAGCAGTTCTTC. This chain connects TRBV6-6 to TRBJ2-1; TRBD1 aligns across 8 bases. The V gene end was trimmed by 5 bases and the J gene end by 4 bases; junction bases not matched to a gene: 1. Germline CDR1 and CDR2: MNHNY and SVGAGI (reference sequence). The CDR3 has 13 amino acids.

The chain carries TRBV7-8 and TRBJ2-7; no definite D call. Trimming cost V 1 base and J 6 bases, with 10 bases left between them. Germline CDR1 SGHVS, CDR2 FQNEAQ. CDR3 length: 13 residues. CDR3 sequence (DNA): TGTGCCAGCAGCTTAGTCGTTCTGGGCGAGCAGTACTTC. This gives the protein CASSLVVLGEQYF.

This clonotype was recorded at least ten times. The chain carries TRBV5-6 and TRBJ1-1, with a weak D call TRBD1 (5 bases). This CDR3 is built from 14 residues. V lost 4 bases, J lost 4 bases, and 14 bases lay in between. CDR1 SGHDT and CDR2 YYEEEE come from the germline V gene. CDR3 nucleotide sequence: TGTGCCAGCAGCGGGGACGGGGGGGGCACTGAAGCTTTCTTT. Residues: CASSGDGGGTEAFF. The entire variable domain, with the rest obtained from reference TRBV5-6 and TRBJ1-1, is as follows: DAGVTQSPTHLIKTRGQQVTLRCSPKSGHDTVSWYQQALGQGPQFIFQYYEEEERQRGNFPDRFSGHQFPNYSSELNVNALLLGDSALYLCASSGDGGGTEAFFGQGTRLTVV.

This clonotype was seen more than once but under ten times. The genes are TRBV12-3 or TRBV12-4 and TRBJ1-5; D unresolved. Deletions cut 3 bases from V and 4 bases from J, with 7 bases between. The CDR3 totals 13 residues. The CDR3 coding sequence is TGTGCCAGCAGTTTCGACGTTAATCAGCCCCAGCATTTT. Translation: CASSFDVNQPQHF.

Comments on this clonotype: Since a much larger clone is just one base distant, this may be a read error. The rearrangement links TRBV6-6 to TRBJ1-1; D unclear. Germline V gene data show CDR1 as MNHNY and CDR2 as SVGAGI (reference sequence). Trimming shortened V by 6 bases and J by 4 bases, and 15 bases separated the two germline ends. The CDR3 spans 14 residues. In nucleotides, the CDR3 is TGTGCCAGCAGACGGATAGGTCGGGGCACTGAAGCTTTCTTT. This sequence encodes CASRRIGRGTEAFF.

This clonotype appeared a single time. The V and J genes are TRBV2 and TRBJ2-7; no definite D call. CDR1 and CDR2 (germline): SNHLY, FYNNEI. The V end was cut by 6 bases, the J end by 6 bases, with 12 bases between. CDR3 length: 12 amino acids. The CDR3 protein is CASRVVVREQYF. CDR3 nucleotides: TGTGCCAGCAGGGTCGTGGTTCGCGAGCAGTACTTC.

The rearrangement links TRBV5-5 to TRBJ1-2, with unresolved D. The V gene lost 4 bases and the J gene lost 6 bases, with 16 bases spanning the gap. CDR3 length: 14 amino acids. Germline CDR1 reads SGHKS; CDR2 reads YYEKEE (reference sequence). This chain's CDR3 is CASSAAGVRNGYTF. The CDR3 nucleotides read TGTGCCAGCAGCGCCGCCGGGGTAAGAAATGGCTACACCTTC. Full variable domain (rest looked up from reference TRBV5-5 and TRBJ1-2): DAGVTQSPTHLIKTRGQQVTLRCSPISGHKSVSWYQQVLGQGPQFIFQYYEKEERGRGNFPDRFSARQFPNYSSELNVNALLLGDSALYLCASSAAGVRNGYTFGSGTRLTVV.

A note on this clonotype: Here the CDR3 omits its conserved ending phenylalanine or tryptophan, so a read error is the likely source. No DNA is shown, since the ends of the CDR3 on it are uncertain; the CDR3 is the one TCRdb lists. V and J are TRBV7-3 and TRBJ1-5; the table names TRBD1, a call not compared with the DNA. The CDR3 totals 13 residues, both ends included. CDR1 is SGHTA, CDR2 FQGTGA, per germline. The CDR3 sequence: CASSLPSFITSGA.

In the case of this clonotype: The DNA is omitted, as the CDR3 cannot be located on it reliably, and the CDR3 follows TCRdb's listing. The rearrangement links TRBV7-8 to TRBJ2-2; TRBD2, the table's D call, lacks a check against the DNA. The CDR3 is 16 residues long, counting both termini. Germline assignment: CDR1 SGHVS and CDR2 FQNEAQ. CDR3 protein: CASSQTRGCATRDLFF.

This chain uses TRBV24-1 with TRBJ2-5; a weak D match, TRBD2 (5 bases). The closer fit of TRBJ2-1 to the DNA end suggests the J call may be wrong. The CDR3 loop spans 12 amino acids. Looked up from germline, CDR1 is KGHDR and CDR2 is SFDVKD. The CDR3 DNA sequence: TGTGCCACCAGTGTCGCCGGAGGTGAGCAGTTCTTC. As protein: CATSVAGGEQFF.

Concerning this clonotype: A junction boundary mismatches the germline segment, possibly from a read error. The V call is TRBV29-1, the J call TRBJ1-2, with no clear D. CDR3 length: 13 amino acids. Germline-derived CDR1 and CDR2 are SQVTM and ANQGSEA. The CDR3 sequence is CSVGTENAYGYTF. In DNA, the CDR3 is TGCAGCGTTGGCACGGAGAATGCCTATGGGTACACCTTC.

This clonotype was seen only a few times. The CDR3 sequence is CASRPSQSNQPQHF. The CDR3 region has the DNA TGTGCCAGTAGACCTTCACAAAGCAATCAGCCCCAGCATTTT. The V call is TRBV19, the J call TRBJ1-5; D is undetermined. The CDR3 has 14 amino acids. V lost 6 bases to trimming and J lost 1 base, with 10 bases between them. Germline lookup yields CDR1 LNHDA and CDR2 SQIVND (reference sequence). Together with reference TRBV19 and TRBJ1-5, the CDR3 gives the full variable domain: DGGITQSPKYLFRKEGQNVTLSCEQNLNHDAMYWYRQDPGQGLRLIYYSQIVNDFQKGDIAEGYSVSREKKESFPLTVTSAQKNPTAFYLCASRPSQSNQPQHFGDGTRLSIL.

Regarding this clonotype: No conserved phenylalanine or tryptophan ends this CDR3, so it is likely a read error. It is unclear where the CDR3 begins or ends on the DNA, so no DNA is shown, and the CDR3 is as TCRdb lists it. The J gene is TRBJ2-7, the V gene TRBV7-9; the D call in the table, TRBD2, was not verified against the DNA. Looked up from germline, CDR1 is SEHNR and CDR2 is FQNEAQ (reference sequence). The CDR3 extends over 13 residues, inclusive of both ends. CDR3 in amino acids: CASSLEAGTMATL.

This chain uses TRBV11-2 with TRBJ2-1; TRBD2 is a possible D gene (5 bases). The CDR3 runs 15 residues. The ends were cut back, 1 base at V and 3 bases at J, with 10 bases in the middle. Per germline, CDR1 SGHAT and CDR2 FQNNGV. The CDR3 coding sequence is TGTGCCAGCAGCTTAGCTCGGGGTGTCTACAATGAGCAGTTCTTC. Residues: CASSLARGVYNEQFF. Full variable domain (rest looked up from reference TRBV11-2 and TRBJ2-1): EAGVAQSPRYKIIEKRQSVAFWCNPISGHATLYWYQQILGQGPKLLIQFQNNGVVDDSQLPKDRFSAERLKGVDSTLKIQPAKLEDSAVYLCASSLARGVYNEQFFGPGTRLTVL.

Turning to this clonotype: Since no conserved phenylalanine or tryptophan closes the CDR3, a read error is the likely cause. No DNA is shown, since the ends of the CDR3 on it are uncertain; the CDR3 is the one TCRdb lists. The CDR3 spells CASSIELAVYQEI. The V and J genes are TRBV9 and TRBJ1-5. Germline lookup yields CDR1 SGDLS and CDR2 YYNGEE. The CDR3 length is 13 residues, termini included.

The gene calls are TRBV20-1 and TRBJ1-2; no clear D. Germline V gene lookup returns CDR1 DFQATT and CDR2 SNEGSKA (reference sequence). This CDR3 comprises 13 residues. V was cut by 3 bases and J by 7 bases, with 15 bases left in between. CDR3 bases: TGCAGTGCTAGGACCCCCGGTCATGCTGGCTACACCTTC. Translated: CSARTPGHAGYTF.

Details on this clonotype: Germline and junction disagree at one end, which may indicate a read error. The J gene is TRBJ1-2, the V gene TRBV2, with D uncertain. This CDR3 has 14 amino acids. Germline V lookup: CDR1 SNHLY, CDR2 FYNNEI. The CDR3 bases are TGTGCCAGCCATCTAGCGAGGTCGATCTATACCCAGTCTTTT. The encoded protein is CASHLARSIYTQSF.

The chain has TRBV29-1 and TRBJ1-3; perhaps TRBD1 as D (6 bases). This CDR3 is 12 amino acids long. Germline V gene data show CDR1 as SQVTM and CDR2 as ANQGSEA. Trimming took off 5 bases at V and 1 base at J, with 6 bases between the two ends. The CDR3 DNA sequence: TGCAGCGTTAGGGGGTCTGGAAACACCATATATTTT. It codes for CSVRGSGNTIYF.

Points on this clonotype: It is likely a read error, because the conserved phenylalanine at the end of the CDR3 is missing. The limits of the CDR3 on the DNA are not certain, so only TCRdb's listed CDR3 is given. The chain is built from TRBV9 and TRBJ1-2. Germline lookup yields CDR1 SGDLS and CDR2 YYNGEE. The CDR3 is made up of 8 amino acids, end residues included. CDR3 sequence: CASSVGST.

V gene TRBV6-1 combines with J gene TRBJ1-5; 7 bases match TRBD1. Looked up from germline, CDR1 is MNHNS and CDR2 is SASEGT. The CDR3 has 20 residues. Trimming took 0 bases from V and 4 from J; bases not matched to a gene: 18. The CDR3 bases are TGTGCCAGCAGTGAAGCATTCCGGGACAGACGAGACCGGGGGAATCAGCCCCAGCATTTT. Residues: CASSEAFRDRRDRGNQPQHF.

This clonotype was counted once. The chain combines TRBV7-2 with TRBJ1-1; 7 bases are a match to TRBD1. Trimming took 8 bases from V and 14 from J; bases not matched to a gene: 23. Germline CDR1 and CDR2: SGHTA and FQGNSA. The CDR3 spans 15 residues. This CDR3 is CASGNRGSYGYDFFF. The CDR3 DNA reads as TGTGCCAGCGGGAACAGGGGCAGCTATGGCTACGACTTCTTCTTT.

This chain joins TRBV20-1 and TRBJ2-3; TRBD2 matches at 12 bases. V lost 2 bases, J lost 6 bases, and 15 bases stayed unmatched. Germline loops: CDR1 DFQATT, CDR2 SNEGSKA (reference sequence). CDR3 length: 18 residues. The CDR3 nucleotides are TGCAGTGCTAGAAGCCCAACACTAGCGGGAGGTTGGGGGGATACGCAGTATTTT. Translated, it gives CSARSPTLAGGWGDTQYF.